The 20 T cell receptor beta chains presented below share a single source sample, sequenced in a study of T cells in localized non-small cell lung cancer. The protocol was immunoSEQ multiplex PCR, while the TCRdb copy is restricted to in-frame clones and leaves out a portion. The sample consists of about 55,000 clones, roughly 83% of them appearing once. Here the sequenced sample was peripheral blood mononuclear cells, taken before any cancer treatment. The source is a man between 35 and 75 years old with stage III lung adenocarcinoma.

The chain links TRBV5-1 to TRBJ1-5; D is uncertain. Germline loops: CDR1 SGHRS, CDR2 YFSETQ. V lost 0 bases and J lost 8, with 12 bases in between. CDR3 length: 14 amino acids. CDR3 sequence reads: CASSLAGGMEPQHF. CDR3 bases: TGCGCCAGCAGCTTGGCCGGAGGCATGGAGCCCCAGCATTTT.

This clone appeared a single time. V and J are TRBV5-1 and TRBJ2-7; D call uncertain. This CDR3 contains 14 residues. Germline V gives CDR1 SGHRS, CDR2 YFSETQ. The V gene lost 0 bases and the J gene lost 3 bases, with 10 bases spanning the gap. CDR3 protein: CASSLGLGDYEQYF. CDR3 in DNA: TGCGCCAGCAGCTTGGGACTGGGTGACTACGAGCAGTACTTC.

This clone was seen more than once but under ten times. The chain couples TRBV21-1 to TRBJ2-7; the table's TRBD1 call for D was not verified on the DNA. TRBV21-1 is listed as a pseudogene. This CDR3 has 17 residues. The CDR3 is CASIRPPTGTETYEQYF. CDR3 bases: TGTGCCAGCATCCGTCCCCCCACCGGGACAGAGACCTACGAGCAGTACTTC.

The chain combines TRBV7-9 with TRBJ2-7; D may be TRBD1 (6 bases). V was shortened by 5 bases and J by 0 bases, with 17 bases between the two germline ends. Germline V lookup: CDR1 SEHNR, CDR2 FQNEAQ (reference sequence). This CDR3 contains 16 residues. The CDR3 DNA follows: TGTGCCAGCAGCCCCGTCGGGACACAAAGCTCCTACGAGCAGTACTTC. It translates to CASSPVGTQSSYEQYF.

V usage is TRBV7-3 and J usage is TRBJ2-3; 13 bases align to TRBD2. Germline lookup yields CDR1 SGHTA and CDR2 FQGTGA. This CDR3 spans 15 amino acids. Trimming took 7 bases from V and 4 from J; bases not matched to a gene: 5. The CDR3 sequence is CASTTGLAGADTQYF. In DNA form, the CDR3 reads TGTGCCAGCACCACAGGACTAGCGGGAGCAGATACGCAGTATTTT.

The J gene is TRBJ1-2, the V gene TRBV6-5; unclear D gene. Between the trimmed V and J ends, which lost 7 bases and 2 bases, there was a span of 11 bases. The CDR3 contains 13 residues. Germline V gene data show CDR1 as MNHEY and CDR2 as SVGAGI. CDR3 loop: CASNQGPNYGYTF. CDR3 sequence (DNA): TGTGCCAGCAACCAAGGCCCGAACTATGGCTACACCTTC.

The chain has TRBV7-7 and TRBJ2-1; 9 bases are shared with TRBD1. Trimming removed 4 bases from V and 6 bases from J; junction bases left unmatched: 7. The CDR3 consists of 15 residues. The germline gives CDR1 SSHAT, CDR2 FNYEAQ (reference sequence). The CDR3 DNA reads as TGTGCCAGCAGCTCGGGGGACAGGGATAGCAATGAGCAGTTCTTC. The encoded protein is CASSSGDRDSNEQFF.

The genes are TRBV5-8 and TRBJ2-1; D is possibly TRBD1 (7 bases). The CDR3 is 15 amino acids. Germline assignment: CDR1 SGHTS and CDR2 YDEGEE. Trimming took off 2 bases at V and 12 bases at J, with 21 bases between the two ends. The CDR3 is CASSFSGGSYYGQFF. The CDR3 nucleotides read TGTGCCAGCAGCTTCTCAGGGGGGTCCTACTATGGGCAGTTCTTC.

The rearrangement links TRBV20-1 to TRBJ2-7, with D unclear. The V end lost 3 bases, the J end lost 7 bases, and 10 bases lay between the germline ends. This CDR3 is 11 amino acids long. Germline CDR1 DFQATT, CDR2 SNEGSKA (reference sequence). CDR3 sequence (DNA): TGCAGTGCTAGTCTCACCACTGAGCAGTACTTC. Protein product: CSASLTTEQYF.

This clone was detected once. The CDR3 spells CASSESGRVNTEAFF. For the CDR3, the DNA is TGCGCCAGCAGTGAGTCGGGTAGGGTGAACACTGAAGCTTTCTTT. This rearrangement joins TRBV10-1 to TRBJ1-1; D not certain. The V gene lost 0 bases and the J gene lost 0 bases, with 8 bases spanning the gap. CDR1 WNHNN and CDR2 SYGVQD come from the germline V gene (reference sequence). CDR3 size: 15 residues.

The chain has TRBV7-3 and TRBJ2-3; D perhaps matches TRBD1 (6 bases). Germline V gives CDR1 SGHTA, CDR2 FQGTGA. V gave up 5 bases and J gave up 5 bases, with 14 bases separating them. The CDR3 length is 14 residues. As DNA, the CDR3 is TGTGCCAGCAGCCCAGGGCAACAGGGAGATACGCAGTATTTT. As protein: CASSPGQQGDTQYF.

The chain links TRBV7-9 to TRBJ2-1, with 7 bases identical to TRBD1. Per the germline V gene, CDR1 is SEHNR and CDR2 is FQNEAQ (reference sequence). The CDR3 has 14 amino acids. J gave up 6 bases and V 2 bases, and 4 bases lay outside the gene matches. The CDR3 sequence: CASSLRQGGNEQFF. CDR3 DNA sequence: TGTGCCAGCAGCTTAAGACAGGGCGGCAATGAGCAGTTCTTC.

This chain uses TRBV6-5 with TRBJ2-7, with no clear D. CDR3 length equals 12 residues. Looked up from germline, CDR1 is MNHEY and CDR2 is SVGAGI. The germline V and J ends were trimmed by 6 bases and 2 bases, with 8 bases remaining between them. The CDR3 nucleotides are TGTGCCAGCAGCCCCTTCGCCTACGAGCAGTACTTC. As protein: CASSPFAYEQYF.

This clone showed up just a few times. The V gene is TRBV6-1, the J gene TRBJ2-1, with a tentative D call TRBD2 (6 bases). The germline CDR1 and CDR2 sequences are MNHNS and SASEGT. The V gene lost 6 bases and the J gene lost 7 bases, with 10 bases spanning the gap. CDR3 size: 12 residues. The CDR3 sequence: CASRGEANEQFF. The CDR3 nucleotides are TGTGCCAGCAGAGGGGAGGCTAATGAGCAGTTCTTC.

This clone was seen a single time. The chain couples TRBV10-3 to TRBJ1-2; D unresolved. The CDR3 loop spans 13 amino acids. Trimming removed 3 bases from V and 9 bases from J, with 14 bases in between. Germline V gene lookup returns CDR1 ENHRY and CDR2 SYGVKD. CDR3 protein: CAISDPRAPRYTF. CDR3 nucleotide sequence: TGTGCCATCAGTGACCCCAGAGCTCCGCGCTACACCTTC.

The rearrangement uses TRBV7-9 and TRBJ1-2; a weak D match, TRBD1 (5 bases). The V gene lost 4 bases and the J gene lost 8 bases, with 17 bases spanning the gap. This CDR3 comprises 14 residues. Germline V gene sequence: CDR1 SEHNR, CDR2 FQNEAQ (reference sequence). Here the CDR3 reads CASSWGEQAEGYTF. CDR3 bases: TGTGCCAGCAGCTGGGGGGAGCAGGCAGAAGGCTACACCTTC.

The rearrangement links TRBV2 to TRBJ2-2; D is possibly TRBD1 or TRBD2 (7 bases each). The CDR3 is 13 amino acids. Germline V gene data show CDR1 as SNHLY and CDR2 as FYNNEI. The V end lost 6 bases, the J end lost 7 bases, and 12 bases lay between the germline ends. The CDR3 nucleotides are TGTGCCAGCAGCACAGGGGAGGGCGGGGAGCTGTTTTTT. Residues: CASSTGEGGELFF.

This clone has more than one count but fewer than ten. The rearrangement joins TRBV2 to TRBJ2-5, with 12 bases fitting TRBD2. V lost 6 bases to trimming and J lost 5 bases; unmatched junction nucleotides: 16. The V gene's germline CDR1 is SNHLY and CDR2 FYNNEI. This CDR3 is 18 amino acids long. CDR3 protein: CASSPRGPTSGGRETQYF. The CDR3 coding sequence is TGTGCCAGCAGCCCCAGGGGTCCTACTAGCGGGGGGCGTGAGACCCAGTACTTC.

The chain employs TRBV23-1 and TRBJ2-3; D is possibly TRBD2 (5 bases). TRBV23-1 is an ORF for which the function is uncertain. V was pared by 0 bases and J by 0 bases, with 25 bases between. This CDR3 comprises 21 residues. CDR3 residues: CASSQSRQELVRDTSTDTQYF. As DNA, the CDR3 is TGCGCCAGCAGTCAATCGCGGCAGGAGCTTGTGAGGGATACTAGCACAGATACGCAGTATTTT.

J is TRBJ2-1 and V is TRBV2; D possibly matches TRBD1 or TRBD2 (5 bases each). This CDR3 contains 14 residues. CDR1 and CDR2 from the germline V gene are SNHLY and FYNNEI. Trimming cost V 7 bases and J 4 bases, with 14 bases left between them. CDR3 amino acids: CASTGTQAYNEQFF. CDR3 bases: TGTGCCAGCACTGGGACCCAGGCTTACAATGAGCAGTTCTTC.